One and the same sample provided the 13 T cell receptor beta chains below, sequenced in a study of blood T cell repertoires in COVID-19. TCRdb's table, derived via immunoSEQ multiplex PCR, lists solely in-frame clones and lacks some. The sample has about 250,000 clones; less than 85% are singletons. Sequenced sample: peripheral blood. The receptors were gathered from a woman older than 75 with active or convalescent COVID-19.

The chain joins TRBV3-1 (or the pseudogene TRBV3-2) to TRBJ2-1; TRBD2 matches at 10 bases. CDR1 is LGHDT, CDR2 YNNKEL, per germline (reference sequence). The CDR3 totals 18 residues. V lost 8 bases to trimming and J lost 2 bases; unmatched junction nucleotides: 15. The CDR3 nucleotides read TGTGCCAGCGGGGTGGGTCTAGCGGGAGTCGTGGCCTACAATGAGCAGTTCTTC. Translated, it gives CASGVGLAGVVAYNEQFF.

The chain employs TRBV2 and TRBJ1-6; no firm D call. V was pared by 7 bases and J by 9 bases, with 10 bases between. CDR1 and CDR2 from the germline V gene are SNHLY and FYNNEI. This CDR3 comprises 12 residues. CDR3 region: CASKREGSPLHF. In DNA, the CDR3 is TGTGCCAGCAAACGGGAGGGTTCACCCCTCCACTTT.

V is TRBV30 and J is TRBJ1-2, with no clear D. Germline-derived CDR1 and CDR2 are GTSNPN and SVGIG (reference sequence). V lost 1 base and J 8 bases, leaving 11 bases between the germline ends. The CDR3 runs to 12 residues. CDR3 sequence: CAWSERFGGYTF. CDR3 bases: TGTGCCTGGAGTGAAAGGTTCGGGGGCTACACCTTC.

The J gene is TRBJ1-3, the V gene TRBV7-9; D is unclear. CDR1 is SEHNR and CDR2 is FQNEAQ in the germline V gene (reference sequence). The CDR3 has 14 amino acids. V dropped 3 bases and J dropped 3 bases, with 9 bases sitting between them. Here the CDR3 DNA reads TGTGCCAGCAGCTTGATGACTGGTGGAAACACCATATATTTT. This codes for CASSLMTGGNTIYF.

The CDR3 is CSVGQTSTDTQYF. The CDR3 DNA reads as TGCAGCGTTGGTCAGACTAGCACAGATACGCAGTATTTT. The chain carries TRBV29-1 and TRBJ2-3, with D unclear. The germline gives CDR1 SQVTM, CDR2 ANQGSEA. The length of the CDR3 is 13 residues. The V end lost 4 bases, the J end lost 0 bases, and 8 bases lay between the germline ends.

The rearrangement joins TRBV28 to TRBJ1-4; D is ambiguous. The germline gives CDR1 MDHEN, CDR2 SYDVKM. The CDR3 spans 14 residues. V was pared by 5 bases and J by 0 bases, with 7 bases between. The CDR3 loop is CASSRTATNEKLFF. CDR3 sequence (DNA): TGTGCCAGCAGTAGGACTGCAACTAATGAAAAACTGTTTTTT.

The chain is built from TRBV3-1 (or the pseudogene TRBV3-2) and TRBJ1-5; a possible D gene is TRBD1 (6 bases). V gave up 4 bases and J gave up 6 bases, with 13 bases separating them. The CDR3 consists of 14 residues. The germline V gene encodes CDR1 LGHDT and CDR2 YNNKEL (reference sequence). CDR3 sequence reads: CASSPQGSTQPQHF. The CDR3 DNA is TGTGCCAGCAGCCCTCAGGGGTCCACTCAGCCCCAGCATTTT.

The chain carries TRBV5-5 and TRBJ2-6; 10 bases map to TRBD1. From germline, CDR1 is SGHKS and CDR2 YYEKEE (reference sequence). There are 17 residues in the CDR3. Unmatched junction bases numbered 8, after V lost 3 bases and J lost 5 bases. The CDR3 DNA reads TGTGCCAGCAGCTACAGGACAGGGGGAAGCCGGGCCAACGTCCTGACTTTC. Translating it yields CASSYRTGGSRANVLTF.

The J gene is TRBJ1-3, the V gene TRBV6-5, with a tentative D call TRBD1 (6 bases). This CDR3 contains 15 residues. CDR1 and CDR2 from the germline V gene are MNHEY and SVGAGI. Trimming stripped 0 bases from V and 8 bases from J, with 14 bases between. The CDR3 nucleotides read TGTGCCAGCAGTTACTCGGGACACAGTTCGGACACCATATATTTT. Its protein product is CASSYSGHSSDTIYF.

This chain links TRBV6-6 with TRBJ2-7; 12 bases map to TRBD1. Germline V gene sequence: CDR1 MNHNY, CDR2 SVGAGI (reference sequence). The CDR3 consists of 15 residues. V trimming: 5 bases; J trimming: 6 bases; junction bases outside the gene matches: 8. CDR3 in amino acids: CASSRPGQGAGEQYF. In DNA form, the CDR3 reads TGTGCCAGCAGTCGTCCGGGACAGGGGGCGGGCGAGCAGTACTTC.

This clone was counted a single time. The chain couples TRBV29-1 to TRBJ2-1; the match to TRBD2 covers 13 bases. CDR3 size: 16 residues. Germline V lookup: CDR1 SQVTM, CDR2 ANQGSEA. The ends lost 5 bases at V and 0 bases at J; junction bases unmatched: 4. The CDR3 DNA follows: TGCAGCGTTTGGACTAGCGGGAGTAACTCCTACAATGAGCAGTTCTTC. Translation gives CSVWTSGSNSYNEQFF.

V usage is TRBV11-2 and J usage is TRBJ1-4; 11 bases are shared with TRBD1. V was clipped by 5 bases and J by 0 bases; unmatched bases: 8. The CDR3 consists of 18 residues. Germline loops: CDR1 SGHAT, CDR2 FQNNGV. The DNA for the CDR3 is TGTGCCAGCAGCGCCGGGACAGGGGGATTTGCAACTAATGAAAAACTGTTTTTT. This encodes CASSAGTGGFATNEKLFF. Supplemented by reference TRBV11-2 and TRBJ1-4, the full variable domain reads EAGVAQSPRYKIIEKRQSVAFWCNPISGHATLYWYQQILGQGPKLLIQFQNNGVVDDSQLPKDRFSAERLKGVDSTLKIQPAKLEDSAVYLCASSAGTGGFATNEKLFFGSGTQLSVL.

The genes are TRBV20-1 and TRBJ1-2; D possibly corresponds to TRBD1 (5 bases). Trimming took 3 bases from V and 5 from J, leaving 19 bases between them. The CDR3 sequence is 15 residues long. From germline, CDR1 is DFQATT and CDR2 SNEGSKA (reference sequence). CDR3 sequence reads: CSASTSGGLRYGYTF. The CDR3, as DNA: TGCAGTGCTAGTACTAGCGGGGGGTTAAGATATGGCTACACCTTC.